These T cell receptor beta chains were read from a single sample in a study of somatic mutations in cytotoxic T cells in rheumatoid arthritis. Profiled with immunoSEQ multiplex PCR; TCRdb holds only in-frame clones, not every one. The table lists approximately 33,000 clones, under 85% of them singletons. Input material: CD8+ T cells sorted from blood. The receptors were gathered from a man in his forties in good health. Both conserved end residues are part of each CDR3. D genes are given only for firm matches. Clone size appears in some rows only: once, few, many, or a class for an expanded clone.

size | length | D | J | V | CDR3 | DNA
few | 17 | TRBD2 | TRBJ2-2 | TRBV7-9 | CASSLGTSGAPTGELFF | TGTGCCAGCAGCTTAGGGACTAGCGGGGCACCTACCGGGGAGCTGTTTTTT
few | 16 | TRBD1 | TRBJ1-2 | TRBV27 | CASSITGGASSYGYTF | TGTGCCAGCAGTATTACAGGGGGTGCTTCGTCCTATGGCTACACCTTC
few | 15 | . | TRBJ1-2 | TRBV18 | CASSPPDTTNYGYTF | TGTGCCAGCTCACCCCCGGACACAACTAACTATGGCTACACCTTC
. | 14 | TRBD1 | TRBJ2-7 | TRBV19 | CASSHGQGSYEQYF | TGTGCCAGTAGTCATGGACAGGGGTCCTACGAGCAGTACTTC
medium-sized | 14 | . | TRBJ1-1 | TRBV11-2 | CASSLDQGNTEAFF | TGTGCCAGCAGCTTAGATCAGGGGAACACTGAAGCTTTCTTT
. | 15 | . | TRBJ2-7 | TRBV9 | CASSVGGLSSYEQYF | TGTGCCAGCAGCGTAGGCGGGCTCAGCTCCTACGAGCAGTACTTC
. | 16 | TRBD1 | TRBJ2-2 | TRBV28 | CASSSWDSPNTGELFF | TGTGCCAGCAGTTCCTGGGACAGCCCGAACACCGGGGAGCTGTTTTTT
. | 16 | . | TRBJ1-3 | TRBV6-1 | CASSERPEAGGNTIYF | TGTGCCAGCAGTGAACGGCCCGAGGCCGGAGGAAACACCATATATTTT
. | 20 | TRBD1 | TRBJ1-1 | TRBV10-3 | CAISESTPYETGGPYTEAFF | TGTGCCATCAGTGAGTCGACTCCTTATGAGACAGGGGGGCCGTACACTGAAGCTTTCTTT
. | 10 | . | TRBJ2-1 | TRBV28 | CASGSNEQFF | TGTGCCAGCGGGTCTAATGAGCAGTTCTTC
. | 15 | TRBD1 | TRBJ2-7 | TRBV28 | CASTQGTGVTYEQYF | TGTGCCAGCACCCAGGGGACAGGGGTTACCTACGAGCAGTACTTC
. | 13 | . | TRBJ2-1 | TRBV27 | CASSEDSYNEQFF | TGTGCCAGCAGTGAAGATTCCTACAATGAGCAGTTCTTC